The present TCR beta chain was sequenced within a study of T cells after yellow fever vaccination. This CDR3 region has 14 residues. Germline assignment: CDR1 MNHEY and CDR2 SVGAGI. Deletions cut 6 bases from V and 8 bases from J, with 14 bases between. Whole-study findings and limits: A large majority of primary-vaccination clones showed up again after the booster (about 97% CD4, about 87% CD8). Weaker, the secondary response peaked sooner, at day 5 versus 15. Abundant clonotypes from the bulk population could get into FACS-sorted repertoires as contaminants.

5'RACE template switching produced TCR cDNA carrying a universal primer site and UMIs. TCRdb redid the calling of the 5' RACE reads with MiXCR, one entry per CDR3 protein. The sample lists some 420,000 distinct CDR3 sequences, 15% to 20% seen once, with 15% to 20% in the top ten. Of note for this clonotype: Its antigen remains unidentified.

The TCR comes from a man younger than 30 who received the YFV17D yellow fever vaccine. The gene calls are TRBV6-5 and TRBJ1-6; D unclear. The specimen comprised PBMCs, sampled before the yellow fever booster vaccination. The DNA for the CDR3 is TGTGCCAGCAGCCCCGCGTCCGGGGATTCACCCCTCCACTTT. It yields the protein CASSPASGDSPLHF.